This record concerns one T cell receptor (beta chain) sequence. Its antigen remains unknown. This CDR3 region has 16 residues. Looked up from germline, CDR1 is LGHNA and CDR2 is YNFKEQ. The entry originates in a study of T cells expressing NK-cell markers. As for the study in general: Underlying the TCR beta repertoires were sorted CD3+CD56+NKG2C+, CD3+CD56+NKG2C- and CD3+CD56-NKG2C+ T cells.

From the 5' RACE reads, TCRdb lists one entry per CDR3 protein and no DNA. Its listing shows more than 250,000 distinct CDR3 sequences. Study-wide results and limits: In four donors, dominant clonotypes made up about 28.3-65% of CD3+CD56-NKG2C+ cells. NKG2C+ dominant clonotypes from 5 or 6 donors made up roughly 1.0-7.0% of CD8+ T cells.

The clonotype comes from a man aged 18-30 years in good health. The sample was blood T cells: a sorted CD56 or NKG2C T cell subset, CD4+ or CD8+ T cells, or bulk PBMC T cells (not recorded which). The V gene is TRBV4-2, the J gene TRBJ2-1; the D call from TCRdb, TRBD1, cannot be confirmed without DNA. CDR3 residues: CASSQSLGQGRGEQFF.